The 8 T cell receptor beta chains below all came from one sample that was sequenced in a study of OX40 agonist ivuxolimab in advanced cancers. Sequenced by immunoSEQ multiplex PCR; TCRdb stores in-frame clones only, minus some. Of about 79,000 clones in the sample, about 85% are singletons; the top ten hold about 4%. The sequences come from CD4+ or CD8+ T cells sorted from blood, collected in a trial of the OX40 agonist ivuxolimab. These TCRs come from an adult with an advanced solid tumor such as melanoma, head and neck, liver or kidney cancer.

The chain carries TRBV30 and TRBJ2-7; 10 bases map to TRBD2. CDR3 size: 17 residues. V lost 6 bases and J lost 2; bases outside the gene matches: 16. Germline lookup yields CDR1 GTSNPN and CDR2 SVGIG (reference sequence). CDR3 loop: CACSEATSGAFTYEQYF. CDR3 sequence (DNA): TGTGCCTGTAGCGAGGCTACTAGCGGGGCGTTCACCTACGAGCAGTACTTC.

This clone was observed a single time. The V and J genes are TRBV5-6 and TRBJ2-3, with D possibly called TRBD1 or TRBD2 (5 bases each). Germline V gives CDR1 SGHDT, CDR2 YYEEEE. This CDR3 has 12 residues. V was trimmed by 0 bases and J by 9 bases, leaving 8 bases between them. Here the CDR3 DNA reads TGTGCCAGCAGCTTGGGGGGGATAACGCAGTATTTT. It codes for CASSLGGITQYF.

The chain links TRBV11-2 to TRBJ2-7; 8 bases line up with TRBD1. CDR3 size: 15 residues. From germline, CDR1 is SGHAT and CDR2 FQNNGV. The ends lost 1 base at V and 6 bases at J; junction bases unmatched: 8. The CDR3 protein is CASSLGGTGASEQYF. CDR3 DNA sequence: TGTGCCAGCAGCTTAGGGGGGACAGGTGCGTCCGAGCAGTACTTC.

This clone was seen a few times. CDR3 in DNA: TGTGCCTGGAACGTAGCGGGAGGGCCCTCCTACGAGCAGTACTTC. Translated: CAWNVAGGPSYEQYF. V is TRBV30 and J is TRBJ2-7; 11 bases align to TRBD2. The germline V gene has CDR1 GTSNPN and CDR2 SVGIG (reference sequence). Trimming at V came to 4 bases and at J to 0 bases, leaving 5 bases not matched to a gene. The CDR3 consists of 15 residues.

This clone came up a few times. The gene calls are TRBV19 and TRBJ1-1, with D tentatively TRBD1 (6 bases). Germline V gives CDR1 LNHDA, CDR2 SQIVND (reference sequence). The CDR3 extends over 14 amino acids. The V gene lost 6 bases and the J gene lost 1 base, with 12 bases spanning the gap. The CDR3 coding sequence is TGTGCCAGTAGCGATGACAGGTCGAACACTGAAGCTTTCTTT. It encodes CASSDDRSNTEAFF.

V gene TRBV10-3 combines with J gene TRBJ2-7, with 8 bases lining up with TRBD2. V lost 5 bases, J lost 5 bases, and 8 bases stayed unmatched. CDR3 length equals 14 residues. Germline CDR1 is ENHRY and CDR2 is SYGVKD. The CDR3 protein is CAISSLGLGHEQYF. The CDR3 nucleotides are TGTGCCATCAGTTCCTTGGGACTAGGTCACGAGCAGTACTTC.

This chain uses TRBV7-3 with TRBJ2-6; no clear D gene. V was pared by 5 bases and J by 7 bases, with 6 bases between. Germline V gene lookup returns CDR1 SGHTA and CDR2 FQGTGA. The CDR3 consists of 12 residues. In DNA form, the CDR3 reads TGTGCCAGCAGCGGCCCAGCCAACGTCCTGACTTTC. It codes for CASSGPANVLTF.

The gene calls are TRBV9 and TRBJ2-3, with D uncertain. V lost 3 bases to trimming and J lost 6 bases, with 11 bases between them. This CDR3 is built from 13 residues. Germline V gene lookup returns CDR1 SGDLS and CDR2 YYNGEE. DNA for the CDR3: TGTGCCAGCAGCGGACCGTTATGGGATACGCAGTATTTT. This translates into CASSGPLWDTQYF. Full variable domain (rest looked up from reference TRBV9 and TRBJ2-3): DSGVTQTPKHLITATGQRVTLRCSPRSGDLSVYWYQQSLDQGLQFLIQYYNGEERAKGNILERFSAQQFPDLHSELNLSSLELGDSALYFCASSGPLWDTQYFGPGTRLTVL.